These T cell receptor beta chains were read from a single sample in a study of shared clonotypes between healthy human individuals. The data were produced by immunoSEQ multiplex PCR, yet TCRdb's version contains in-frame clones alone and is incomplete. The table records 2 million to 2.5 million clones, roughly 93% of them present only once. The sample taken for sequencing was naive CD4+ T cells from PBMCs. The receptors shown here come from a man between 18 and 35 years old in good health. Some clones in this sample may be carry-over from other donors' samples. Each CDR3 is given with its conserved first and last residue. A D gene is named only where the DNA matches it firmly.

CSVDPPADTQYF,-,TRBV29-1,TRBJ2-3
CASSGASGRAWDEQFF,TRBD2,TRBV28,TRBJ2-1
CASSWTSGRATGELFF,TRBD2,TRBV5-4,TRBJ2-2
CASSTSYLDGSYEQYF,-,TRBV5-6,TRBJ2-7
CASSSYGGPYEQYF,-,TRBV7-2,TRBJ2-7
CASRALGGEQYF,-,TRBV6-1,TRBJ2-7
CASSVLSGDYGYTF,-,TRBV9,TRBJ1-2
CASSSGLAQTHHEQYF,TRBD2,TRBV5-1,TRBJ2-7
CASSAPGLPWDEQFF,-,TRBV6-1,TRBJ2-1
CASSLALGAVGELFF,-,TRBV7-2,TRBJ2-2
CASSLVRSGVYEQYF,-,TRBV5-1,TRBJ2-7
CASGQSGYNEQFF,-,TRBV7-9,TRBJ2-1
CASSHRGSQETQYF,-,TRBV7-8,TRBJ2-5
CASTPPVGWNTEAFF,-,TRBV5-1,TRBJ1-1
CASNPRPTSGRWSDTQYF,TRBD2,TRBV10-1,TRBJ2-3
CASSSTWGTEYGYTF,TRBD1,TRBV7-9,TRBJ1-2
CASSGTPTYEQYF,-,TRBV28,TRBJ2-7
CASSHGTSGQETQYF,TRBD2,TRBV5-1,TRBJ2-5
CASSPRRGALPHTGELFF,-,TRBV19,TRBJ2-2
CASQIDGQGETQYF,TRBD1,TRBV5-1,TRBJ2-5
CASSYSTGGNTIYF,-,TRBV6-5,TRBJ1-3
CASSQGGQSGGETQYF,TRBD1,TRBV4-1,TRBJ2-5
CASSSGQGIIEQYF,-,TRBV7-8,TRBJ2-7
CASSLTGQGSGEAFF,TRBD1,TRBV7-3,TRBJ1-1
CASSYSGAQETQYF,-,TRBV6-5,TRBJ2-5
CASSGETSGANTGELFF,TRBD2,TRBV10-1,TRBJ2-2
CASSWGTLADTGELFF,-,TRBV5-1,TRBJ2-2
CASSDRDRDYNEQFF,TRBD1,TRBV9,TRBJ2-1
CASSPQWGPGETQYF,-,TRBV9,TRBJ2-5
CASSLKRRETQYF,-,TRBV7-3,TRBJ2-5
CSVKQGTYGYTF,-,TRBV29-1,TRBJ1-2
CAITGTANTEAFF,-,TRBV10-3,TRBJ1-1
CASSATGVPPGNTIYF,TRBD1,TRBV9,TRBJ1-3
CASSHLVWGASETQYF,-,TRBV28,TRBJ2-5
CASRTWTALGYGYTF,-,TRBV19,TRBJ1-2
CASSLPRDGDTQYF,-,TRBV5-5,TRBJ2-3
CASSFLAGAGNEQFF,TRBD2,TRBV11-3,TRBJ2-1
CAISPGGRGKEETQYF,-,TRBV10-3,TRBJ2-5
CASSTLMGQGTSDTQYF,TRBD1,TRBV14,TRBJ2-3
CASSPGRYNEQFF,-,TRBV2,TRBJ2-1
CASSFAGVTDTQYF,TRBD2,TRBV7-2,TRBJ2-3
CASSLDRGLGYTEAFF,TRBD1,TRBV19,TRBJ1-1
CASSRWGYYNEQFF,-,TRBV27,TRBJ2-1
CASSEGSPRGAFF,-,TRBV6-1,TRBJ1-1
CASSQDFSLLRGYTF,-,TRBV14,TRBJ1-2